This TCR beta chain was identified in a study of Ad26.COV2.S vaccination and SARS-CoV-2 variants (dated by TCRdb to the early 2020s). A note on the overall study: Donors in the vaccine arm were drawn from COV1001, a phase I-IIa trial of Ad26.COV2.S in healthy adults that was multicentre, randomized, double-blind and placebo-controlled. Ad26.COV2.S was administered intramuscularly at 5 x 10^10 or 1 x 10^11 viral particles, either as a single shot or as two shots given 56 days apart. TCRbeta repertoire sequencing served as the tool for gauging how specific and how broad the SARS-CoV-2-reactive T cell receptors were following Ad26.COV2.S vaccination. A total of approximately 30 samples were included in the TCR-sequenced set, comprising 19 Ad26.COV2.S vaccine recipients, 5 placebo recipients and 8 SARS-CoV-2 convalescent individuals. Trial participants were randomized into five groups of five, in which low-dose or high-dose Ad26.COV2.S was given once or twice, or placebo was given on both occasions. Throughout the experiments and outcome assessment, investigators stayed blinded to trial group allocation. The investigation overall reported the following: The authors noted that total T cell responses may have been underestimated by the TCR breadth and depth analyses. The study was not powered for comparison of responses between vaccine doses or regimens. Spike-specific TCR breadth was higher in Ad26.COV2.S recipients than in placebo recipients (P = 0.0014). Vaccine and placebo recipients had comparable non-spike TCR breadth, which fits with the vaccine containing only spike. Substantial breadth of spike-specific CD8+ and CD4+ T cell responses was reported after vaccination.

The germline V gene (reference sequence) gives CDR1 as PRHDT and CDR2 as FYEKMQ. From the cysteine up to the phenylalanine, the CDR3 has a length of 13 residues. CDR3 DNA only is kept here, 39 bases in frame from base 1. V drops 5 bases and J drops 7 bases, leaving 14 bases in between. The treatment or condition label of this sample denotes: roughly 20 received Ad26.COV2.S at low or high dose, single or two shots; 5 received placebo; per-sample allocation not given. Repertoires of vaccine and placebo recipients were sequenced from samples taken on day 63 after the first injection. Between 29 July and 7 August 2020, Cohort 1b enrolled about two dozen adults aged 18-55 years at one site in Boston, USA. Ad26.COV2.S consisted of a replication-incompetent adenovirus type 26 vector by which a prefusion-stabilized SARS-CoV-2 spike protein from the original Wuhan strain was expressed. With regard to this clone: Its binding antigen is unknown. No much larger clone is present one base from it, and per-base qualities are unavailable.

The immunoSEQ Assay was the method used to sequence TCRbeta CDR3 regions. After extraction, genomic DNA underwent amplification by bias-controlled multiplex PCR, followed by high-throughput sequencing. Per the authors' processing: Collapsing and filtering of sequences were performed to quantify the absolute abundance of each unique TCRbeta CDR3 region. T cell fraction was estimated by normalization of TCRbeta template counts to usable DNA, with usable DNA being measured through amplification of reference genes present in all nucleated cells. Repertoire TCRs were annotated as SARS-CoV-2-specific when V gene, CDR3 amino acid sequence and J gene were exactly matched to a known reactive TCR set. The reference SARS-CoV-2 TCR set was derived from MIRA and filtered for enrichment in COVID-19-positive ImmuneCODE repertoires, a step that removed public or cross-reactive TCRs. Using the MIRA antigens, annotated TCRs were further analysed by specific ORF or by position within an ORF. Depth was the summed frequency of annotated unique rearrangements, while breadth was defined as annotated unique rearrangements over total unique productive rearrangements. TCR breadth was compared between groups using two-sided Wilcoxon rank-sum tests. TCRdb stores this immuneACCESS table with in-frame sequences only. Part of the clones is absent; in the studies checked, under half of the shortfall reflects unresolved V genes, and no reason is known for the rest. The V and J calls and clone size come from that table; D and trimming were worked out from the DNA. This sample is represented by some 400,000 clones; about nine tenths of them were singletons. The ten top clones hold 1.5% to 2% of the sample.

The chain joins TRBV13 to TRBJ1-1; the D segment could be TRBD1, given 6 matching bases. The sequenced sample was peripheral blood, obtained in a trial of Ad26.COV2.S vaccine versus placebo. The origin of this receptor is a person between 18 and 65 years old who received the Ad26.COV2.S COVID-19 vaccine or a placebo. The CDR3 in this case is CASSANRAGEAFF. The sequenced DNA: TGTGCCAGCAGCGCAAACAGGGCCGGTGAAGCTTTCTTT.